The 9 T cell receptor beta chains below all came from one sample that was sequenced in a study of T cell responses to AZD1222 COVID-19 vaccine. TCRdb's table, derived via immunoSEQ multiplex PCR, lists solely in-frame clones and lacks some. This table has more than 100,000 clones, 75% to 90% appearing once. The sequencing here drew on peripheral blood, taken on day 0 of AZD1222 vaccination. Every receptor here comes from an adult in good health.

This chain connects TRBV27 to TRBJ2-7; weak D call: TRBD2 (7 bases). Germline lookup yields CDR1 MNHEY and CDR2 SMNVEV (reference sequence). The CDR3 has 14 residues. The V and J ends lost 1 base and 6 bases respectively, with 13 bases between them. The CDR3 nucleotides read TGTGCCAGCAGTTTATTAGGGGGGGTGAGCGAGCAGTACTTC. It specifies CASSLLGGVSEQYF.

This rearrangement joins TRBV14 to TRBJ2-7; D remains unclear. The CDR3 loop spans 14 amino acids. Germline CDR1 and CDR2: SGHDN and FVKESK. Trimming left V 5 bases short and J 0 bases short, with 11 bases between. For the CDR3, the DNA is TGTGCCAGCAGCTCTCCCCTGTTCTCCTACGAGCAGTACTTC. It specifies CASSSPLFSYEQYF.

This clone occurred once. The chain joins TRBV19 to TRBJ1-1; no clear D. V shed 3 bases and J shed 0 bases, with 11 bases lying between them. The CDR3 contains 15 residues. Germline assignment: CDR1 LNHDA and CDR2 SQIVND (reference sequence). The CDR3 nucleotides read TGTGCCAGTAGTATGGCCCGCACGGTGAACACTGAAGCTTTCTTT. This encodes CASSMARTVNTEAFF.

V usage is TRBV14 and J usage is TRBJ1-4; D is undetermined. CDR1 and CDR2 from the germline V gene are SGHDN and FVKESK. This CDR3 has 12 amino acids. Trimming shortened V by 2 bases and J by 5 bases, and 3 bases separated the two germline ends. The CDR3 nucleotides read TGTGCCAGCAGCCAAATCAATGAAAAACTGTTTTTT. This encodes CASSQINEKLFF.

V usage is TRBV5-1 and J usage is TRBJ1-1; D is undetermined. The germline CDR1 and CDR2 sequences are SGHRS and YFSETQ. The CDR3 consists of 13 residues. Trimming stripped 0 bases from V and 4 bases from J, with 7 bases between. CDR3 sequence: CASSLGASTEAFF. In DNA, the CDR3 is TGCGCCAGCAGCTTGGGGGCGAGCACTGAAGCTTTCTTT.

The chain joins TRBV5-6 to TRBJ2-3; no clear D gene. The V end was cut by 4 bases, the J end by 6 bases, with 9 bases between. Per germline, CDR1 SGHDT and CDR2 YYEEEE. The CDR3 is 12 residues long. The DNA of the CDR3 is TGTGCCAGCAGCCAGGTTAGGGATACGCAGTATTTT. This encodes CASSQVRDTQYF.

The chain carries TRBV7-2 and TRBJ2-7; no definite D call. The length of the CDR3 is 12 residues. Per germline, CDR1 SGHTA and CDR2 FQGNSA. Trimming removed 7 bases from V and 6 bases from J, with 13 bases in between. CDR3 sequence (DNA): TGTGCCAGCAACATAATTACCGGCGAGCAGTACTTC. Residues: CASNIITGEQYF.

The chain combines TRBV6-1 with TRBJ1-2; D remains ambiguous. CDR1 and CDR2 from the germline V gene are MNHNS and SASEGT. The CDR3 length is 16 residues. Trimming pared 2 bases from V and 6 bases from J, leaving 19 bases between. In nucleotides, the CDR3 is TGTGCCAGCAGTGAAAGGGCGGTTTTGGTGGCGGATGGCTACACCTTC. Protein: CASSERAVLVADGYTF.

The CDR3 nucleotides are TGCGCCAGCAGCTTGGGAGTTTGGGGGACAGTCTCCTACGAGCAGTACTTC. Protein product: CASSLGVWGTVSYEQYF. V and J are TRBV5-1 and TRBJ2-7; TRBD1 matches 7 bases. Germline-derived CDR1 and CDR2 are SGHRS and YFSETQ. The CDR3 has 17 residues. Trimming at V came to 0 bases and at J to 0 bases, leaving 9 bases not matched to a gene.